The source of this T cell receptor (beta chain) is a study of radiotherapy plus CTLA-4 blockade in lung cancer. Study-level results: Clones of tumor-derived TCRs expanded in blood after radiotherapy plus ipilimumab.

Profiled with immunoSEQ multiplex PCR; TCRdb holds only in-frame clones, not every one. The table shows roughly 30,000 clones, with approximately 78% occurring only once. To note about this clone: The target antigen is unknown.

This TCR was sampled from a human donor with non-small cell lung cancer that progressed on radiotherapy plus ipilimumab. The material sequenced was peripheral blood, taken from a patient treated with radiotherapy plus ipilimumab.

The CDR3 loop reads CASQAALNYGYTF. For the CDR3, the DNA is TGTGCCAGCCAGGCTGCACTTAACTATGGCTACACCTTC. V and J are TRBV25-1 and TRBJ1-2; D gene uncertain. From germline, CDR1 is MGHDK and CDR2 SYGVNS. The V end lost 8 bases, the J end lost 1 base, and 11 bases lay between the germline ends. The CDR3 contains 13 residues.